The T cell receptor beta chain described here comes from a study of blood T cell repertoires in COVID-19. Across the whole study: The United States, Italy and Spain provided the acute and convalescent COVID-19 samples. In each case, the material was cDNA or gDNA derived from T cells, B-cell-depleted T cells, or PBMCs.

The repertoire was sequenced with immunoSEQ multiplex PCR; TCRdb's copy has only in-frame clones and lacks some. Here the sample spans around 180,000 clones, 80% to 90% being singletons. Looked up from germline, CDR1 is MDHEN and CDR2 is SYDVKM. This CDR3 region has 16 residues. V shed 2 bases and J shed 2 bases, with 13 bases lying between them. The TCR was taken from a man aged 55 to 70 with acute or convalescent COVID-19. Sequencing input: peripheral blood. The chain is built from TRBV28 and TRBJ1-5; perhaps TRBD1 as D (6 bases). For the CDR3, the DNA is TGTGCCAGCAGTTTAGCGCGACAGGTAGGCAATCAGCCCCAGCATTTT. It specifies CASSLARQVGNQPQHF. Full variable domain (rest looked up from reference TRBV28 and TRBJ1-5): DVKVTQSSRYLVKRTGEKVFLECVQDMDHENMFWYRQDPGLGLRLIYFSYDVKMKEKGDIPEGYSVSREKKERFSLILESASTNQTSMYLCASSLARQVGNQPQHFGDGTRLSIL.